Sequencing of this T cell receptor (beta chain) was carried out in a study of cytomegalovirus exposure and HLA in healthy donors. Trimming shortened V by 7 bases and J by 8 bases, and 22 bases separated the two germline ends. This CDR3 is 14 amino acids long. Germline V CDR1 and CDR2: SGHNT, YYREEE (reference sequence). 13 Jbeta primers and 60 Vbeta primers were used for the PCR. Measured with immunoSEQ multiplex PCR; TCRdb has only the in-frame clones, and not every one. The sample contains under 200,000 clones, roughly four fifths of which appear only once. This TCR came from a woman between 18 and 30 years old in good health and CMV-seronegative. This chain uses TRBV5-4 with TRBJ2-7; TRBD1 is a possible D gene (5 bases). Source material: PBMCs. The DNA for the CDR3 is TGTGCCAGCGCCACACTACAGGATTTAGGGAAGCAGTACTTC. Amino acids: CASATLQDLGKQYF.